This T cell receptor beta chain is drawn from a study of blood T cell repertoires in COVID-19. Study-wide context: Samples came from the United States, Italy and Spain, spanning acute and convalescent COVID-19. The cDNA or gDNA used as material had been derived from T cells, B-cell-depleted T cells, or PBMCs.

Original processing methods: Reference gene primer amplification in the assay estimated nucleated cell counts. Data came from immunoSEQ multiplex PCR; TCRdb stores just in-frame clones and leaves some out. V and J calls and clone size follow that table, whereas D and trimming were derived from the DNA. The sample lists about 230,000 clones, roughly 87% occurring once. The CDR3 has 17 amino acids. CDR1 is SGHTA, CDR2 FQGNSA, per germline. The V gene end was trimmed by 4 bases and the J gene end by 1 base; junction bases not matched to a gene: 12. This rearrangement joins TRBV7-2 to TRBJ1-1; 7 positions match TRBD1. Sequencing was done on a sample of peripheral blood. The receptor comes from a woman aged 18-29 years who had recovered from COVID-19. The DNA of the CDR3 is TGTGCCAGCAGCTCCATGCGGGACAGAATTACGAACACTGAAGCTTTCTTT. Translation gives CASSSMRDRITNTEAFF. The full variable domain, its missing parts supplied by reference TRBV7-2 and TRBJ1-1, is GAGVSQSPSNKVTEKGKDVELRCDPISGHTALYWYRQSLGQGLEFLIYFQGNSAPDKSGLPSDRFSAERTGGSVSTLTIQRTQQEDSAVYLCASSSMRDRITNTEAFFGQGTRLTVV.